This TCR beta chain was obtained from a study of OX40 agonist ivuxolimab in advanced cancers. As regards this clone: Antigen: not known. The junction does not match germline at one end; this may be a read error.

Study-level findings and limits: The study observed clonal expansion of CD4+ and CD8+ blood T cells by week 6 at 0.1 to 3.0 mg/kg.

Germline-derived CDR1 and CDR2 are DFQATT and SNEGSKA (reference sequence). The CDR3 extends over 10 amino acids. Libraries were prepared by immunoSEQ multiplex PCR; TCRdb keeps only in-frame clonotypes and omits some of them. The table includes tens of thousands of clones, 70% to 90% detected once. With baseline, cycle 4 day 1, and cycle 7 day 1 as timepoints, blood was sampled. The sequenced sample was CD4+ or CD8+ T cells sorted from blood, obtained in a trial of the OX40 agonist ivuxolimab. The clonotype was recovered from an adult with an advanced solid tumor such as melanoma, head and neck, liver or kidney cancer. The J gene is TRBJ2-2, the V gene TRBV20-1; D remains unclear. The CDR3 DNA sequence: TGCAGTGCTAGTTTCCTCGGTCTTGTTTTT. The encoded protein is CSASFLGLVF.